Below, 8 T cell receptor beta chains from the same sample are listed, as sequenced in a study of OX40 agonist ivuxolimab in advanced cancers. The library was built by means of the immunoSEQ multiplex PCR assay. This immuneACCESS table, as held by TCRdb, lists in-frame sequences with V and J called but not all clones. Of the missing ones, under half trace to an unresolved V gene in checked studies; the others have no known cause. The sample table holds 26,000 or so clones, of which 88% were seen once. Together, the top ten hold 20% to 25% of the sample. The sample consisted of CD4+ or CD8+ T cells sorted from blood, taken in a trial of the OX40 agonist ivuxolimab. These receptors were obtained from an adult with an advanced solid tumor such as melanoma, head and neck, liver or kidney cancer.

The CDR3 sequence: CASSLGGQTYTEAFF. The CDR3 coding sequence is TGTGCCAGCAGCTTGGGAGGACAGACCTACACTGAAGCTTTCTTT. The V gene is TRBV7-9, the J gene TRBJ1-1; a weak D match, TRBD1 (6 bases). The CDR3 is 15 residues long. Deletions cut 3 bases from V and 3 bases from J, with 14 bases between. Germline loops: CDR1 SEHNR, CDR2 FQNEAQ (reference sequence).

This chain connects TRBV19 to TRBJ2-3; D is possibly TRBD2 (7 bases). The ends were cut back, 0 bases at V and 5 bases at J, with 15 bases in the middle. The CDR3 has 16 amino acids. Looked up from germline, CDR1 is LNHDA and CDR2 is SQIVND (reference sequence). The CDR3 DNA reads TGTGCCAGTAGTATAGATCTCTGGGGGGGGCAAGATACGCAGTATTTT. This encodes CASSIDLWGGQDTQYF.

J is TRBJ2-2 and V is TRBV7-9, with D perhaps matching TRBD2 (5 bases). CDR1 is SEHNR, CDR2 FQNEAQ, per germline (reference sequence). The CDR3 consists of 15 residues. The ends were cut back, 1 base at V and 7 bases at J, with 13 bases in the middle. CDR3 region: CASSLGPGIVGELFF. CDR3 DNA sequence: TGTGCCAGCAGCTTAGGTCCGGGGATAGTCGGGGAGCTGTTTTTT.

The chain employs TRBV30 and TRBJ1-5; the D is unclear. CDR1 and CDR2 (germline): GTSNPN, SVGIG (reference sequence). V lost 5 bases, J lost 7 bases, and 9 bases lay in between. The CDR3 sequence is 11 residues long. The CDR3 nucleotides read TGTGCCTGGGGGGAAAGCCAGCCCCAGCATTTT. This gives the protein CAWGESQPQHF.

A single count supports this clone. The chain is built from TRBV25-1 and TRBJ1-1, with D unclear. The germline V gene has CDR1 MGHDK and CDR2 SYGVNS. The CDR3 is 17 residues long. Trimming left V 2 bases short and J 1 base short, with 17 bases between. CDR3 loop: CASSELRLGNGNTEAFF. The DNA of the CDR3 is TGTGCCAGCAGTGAACTCCGTCTGGGGAACGGGAACACTGAAGCTTTCTTT.

DNA for the CDR3: TGTGCCAGCAGCTTAAGCCACGGAAACACTGAAGCTTTCTTT. Protein product: CASSLSHGNTEAFF. V is TRBV7-6 and J is TRBJ1-1; D gene unclear. Germline-derived CDR1 and CDR2 are SGHVS and FNYEAQ. Trimming left V 2 bases short and J 2 bases short, with 9 bases between. This CDR3 is 14 amino acids long.

This sequence joins TRBV14 and TRBJ1-2; 8 nucleotides agree with TRBD1. Trimming cost V 3 bases and J 4 bases; bases outside gene matches: 7. The CDR3 is 15 amino acids. Germline values: CDR1 SGHDN, CDR2 FVKESK. Here the CDR3 reads CASSHVTGAIYGYTF. The CDR3 bases are TGTGCCAGCAGCCACGTGACAGGGGCAATCTATGGCTACACCTTC.

The CDR3 sequence: CASSENLLAGREVDNEQFF. Written as DNA, the CDR3 is TGTGCCAGCAGCGAAAATCTTCTGGCTGGGCGGGAGGTGGACAATGAGCAGTTCTTC. V usage is TRBV9 and J usage is TRBJ2-1; TRBD2 aligns across 8 bases. Germline V lookup: CDR1 SGDLS, CDR2 YYNGEE. The CDR3 sequence is 19 residues long. Unmatched junction bases numbered 19, after V lost 3 bases and J lost 5 bases.